What follows are 10 T cell receptor beta chains derived from one specimen sequenced in a study of T cells in Graves' hyperthyroidism and ophthalmopathy. Researchers took RNA transcripts and amplified the TCR beta CDR3 regions from them. The HTBI set primed first-round TCR CDR3 RT-PCR. TCRdb reprocessed the multiplex PCR reads with MiXCR, giving one entry per CDR3 protein. The sample yields a few hundred thousand distinct CDR3 sequences, about half seen once. Sequencing was performed on peripheral blood or thyroid tissue (not recorded which). Every receptor here comes from a woman between 18 and 30 years old with Graves' hyperthyroidism.

The chain has TRBV7-2 and TRBJ1-4; 8 bases agree with TRBD1. The CDR3 contains 13 residues. The trim removed 1 base at V and 11 bases at J, leaving 3 bases unmatched. Per germline, CDR1 SGHTA and CDR2 FQGNSA. CDR3 DNA sequence: TGTGCCAGCAGCTTAGGGGGACAGGAGAAACTGTTTTTT. This sequence encodes CASSLGGQEKLFF. Full variable domain (rest looked up from reference TRBV7-2 and TRBJ1-4): GAGVSQSPSNKVTEKGKDVELRCDPISGHTALYWYRQSLGQGLEFLIYFQGNSAPDKSGLPSDRFSAERTGGSVSTLTIQRTQQEDSAVYLCASSLGGQEKLFFGSGTQLSVL.

Turning to this clonotype: The conserved phenylalanine or tryptophan normally closing the CDR3 is absent here, so this likely arose from a read error. The limits of the CDR3 on the DNA are not certain, so only TCRdb's listed CDR3 is given. The V gene is TRBV5-3, the J gene TRBJ1-2. TRBV5-3 is designated an ORF whose function remains uncertain. The CDR3 has 8 amino acids, counting both end residues. CDR3 sequence reads: CASSLPRE.

This chain connects TRBV20-1 to TRBJ1-5; weak D call: TRBD1 (5 bases). CDR1 and CDR2 (germline): DFQATT, SNEGSKA (reference sequence). The CDR3 runs to 12 residues. V was pared by 6 bases and J by 7 bases, with 13 bases between. CDR3 residues: CSASPQGQPQHF. CDR3 DNA sequence: TGCAGTGCCAGCCCCCAGGGCCAGCCCCAGCATTTT.

The chain joins TRBV20-1 to TRBJ1-6, with TRBD1 matching over 8 bases. V lost 0 bases and J lost 12; bases outside the gene matches: 13. Germline CDR1 DFQATT, CDR2 SNEGSKA (reference sequence). The CDR3 covers 16 residues. The CDR3 DNA is TGCAGTGCTAGAGAGATAGGACAGGGTGAGGCTCAACCCCTCCACTTT. Protein sequence: CSAREIGQGEAQPLHF.

The genes are TRBV18 and TRBJ2-5; D possibly matches TRBD1 or TRBD2 (6 bases each). Trimming cost V 3 bases and J 4 bases, with 15 bases left between them. Germline lookup yields CDR1 KGHSH and CDR2 LQKENI. The CDR3 runs 15 residues. CDR3 coding DNA: TGTGCCAGCTCACCTCAACGGGGGCTAATAGAGACCCAGTACTTC. It translates to CASSPQRGLIETQYF.

The chain couples TRBV11-2 to TRBJ2-3; 14 bases are shared with TRBD2. The CDR3 has 16 amino acids. CDR1 and CDR2 from the germline V gene are SGHAT and FQNNGV. V was pared by 5 bases and J by 4 bases, with 5 bases of the junction left unmatched. CDR3 in amino acids: CASSGRLAGGADTQYF. The CDR3 region has the DNA TGTGCCAGCAGCGGACGACTAGCGGGAGGGGCAGATACGCAGTATTTT.

This rearrangement joins TRBV5-1 to TRBJ2-2, with 7 bases fitting TRBD2. Germline trimming cut 3 bases from V and 4 bases from J; bases unmatched to any gene: 12. CDR1 and CDR2 (germline): SGHRS, YFSETQ. This CDR3 has 17 amino acids. CDR3 bases: TGCGCCAGCAGCTCCGACCCGGGGGGAGGCCTCACCGGGGAGCTGTTTTTT. This translates into CASSSDPGGGLTGELFF.

This clonotype was seen more than once but under ten times. The CDR3 loop reads CASLTDTQYF. The CDR3 DNA is TGCGCCAGCCTGACAGATACGCAGTATTTT. The chain carries TRBV10-1 and TRBJ2-3; D ambiguous. Looked up from germline, CDR1 is WNHNN and CDR2 is SYGVQD (reference sequence). The CDR3 extends over 10 amino acids. V lost 8 bases to trimming and J lost 3 bases, with 3 bases between them.

At least ten counts were recorded for this clonotype. The gene calls are TRBV20-1 and TRBJ1-4; possible D gene TRBD1, 6 bases. Trimming left V 0 bases short and J 0 bases short, with 11 bases between. The CDR3 sequence is 16 residues long. Germline V gene lookup returns CDR1 DFQATT and CDR2 SNEGSKA (reference sequence). CDR3 in DNA: TGCAGTGCTAGAGATCGAGGGGGTTCAACTAATGAAAAACTGTTTTTT. Translated, it gives CSARDRGGSTNEKLFF.

Of note for this clonotype: With a much larger clone just one base away, this may be a read error. The DNA for the CDR3 is TGTGCCGGCAGCTACTCGCGAGGGTTTTTGGGTGAAGCTTTCTTT. It specifies CAGSYSRGFLGEAFF. The chain has TRBV7-2 and TRBJ1-1; no clear D. Per the germline V gene, CDR1 is SGHTA and CDR2 is FQGNSA. CDR3 length: 15 amino acids.